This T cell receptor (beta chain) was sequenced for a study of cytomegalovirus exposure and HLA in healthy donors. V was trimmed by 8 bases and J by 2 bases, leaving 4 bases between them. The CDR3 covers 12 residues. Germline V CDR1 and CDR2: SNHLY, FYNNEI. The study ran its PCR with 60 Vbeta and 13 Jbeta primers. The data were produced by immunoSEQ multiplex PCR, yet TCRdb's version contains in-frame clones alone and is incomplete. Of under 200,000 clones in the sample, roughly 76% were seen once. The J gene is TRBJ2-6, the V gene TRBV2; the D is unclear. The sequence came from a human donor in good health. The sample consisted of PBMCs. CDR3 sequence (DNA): TGTGCCAGCCTAGCTGGGGCCAACGTCCTGACTTTC. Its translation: CASLAGANVLTF.